Listed below are T cell receptor beta chains from one sample, sequenced in a study of shared clonotypes between healthy human individuals. TCRdb keeps only in-frame clones here, not all; method: immunoSEQ multiplex PCR. Here the sample spans some 1.5 million clones, over 95% being singletons. Sequencing used naive CD4+ T cells sorted from blood. The source is a man between 25 and 39 years old in good health. Both conserved end residues are part of each CDR3. A D gene is named only where the DNA matches it firmly. Only some rows state a clone size, as once, few, many or a class for expanded clones.

d_call	v_call	clone_size	j_call	cdr3_aa	cdr3_nt
TRBD1	TRBV28	NA	TRBJ2-3	CASSSGWTGGGVTDTQYF	TGTGCCAGCAGTTCGGGATGGACAGGGGGCGGCGTCACAGATACGCAGTATTTT
TRBD2	TRBV9	NA	TRBJ2-2	CASSVASGGATGELFF	TGTGCCAGCAGCGTAGCTTCGGGAGGGGCCACCGGGGAGCTGTTTTTT
TRBD1	TRBV29-1	NA	TRBJ2-7	CSGFRQGGHSYEQYF	TGCAGCGGATTTAGACAGGGGGGTCACTCCTACGAGCAGTACTTC
TRBD2	TRBV7-9	NA	TRBJ2-2	CASSLGGLAGVPGELFF	TGTGCCAGCAGCTTAGGGGGACTAGCGGGAGTACCCGGGGAGCTGTTTTTT
NA	TRBV6-6	NA	TRBJ1-1	CASSYDRGWGNTEAFF	TGTGCCAGCAGTTACGACAGAGGTTGGGGGAACACTGAAGCTTTCTTT
NA	TRBV12-2	NA	TRBJ2-2	CASRLTPLGGELFF	TGTGCAAGTCGCCTCACACCCCTGGGCGGGGAGCTGTTTTTT
NA	TRBV7-8	NA	TRBJ2-1	CASSSGGNYYNEQFF	TGTGCCAGCAGCTCCGGGGGAAATTACTACAATGAGCAGTTCTTC
TRBD1	TRBV5-1	NA	TRBJ1-2	CASSSTGVIGYTF	TGCGCCAGCAGTTCGACAGGGGTCATAGGCTACACCTTC
NA	TRBV7-3	NA	TRBJ2-3	CASSLKPPGGIPTDTQYF	TGTGCCAGCAGCTTAAAACCCCCAGGAGGGATCCCGACAGATACGCAGTATTTT
NA	TRBV28	NA	TRBJ2-7	CASRELGGTYEQYF	TGTGCCAGCAGAGAACTAGGGGGGACCTACGAGCAGTACTTC
NA	TRBV19	NA	TRBJ2-2	CASRTGPGELFF	TGTGCCAGTAGGACAGGCCCCGGGGAGCTGTTTTTT
NA	TRBV7-3	NA	TRBJ2-1	CASSHPILYNEQFF	TGTGCCAGCAGCCACCCAATACTTTACAATGAGCAGTTCTTC
NA	TRBV28	NA	TRBJ1-2	CASRSQGNYGYTF	TGTGCCAGCAGGTCTCAGGGAAACTATGGCTACACCTTC
NA	TRBV5-1	NA	TRBJ2-7	CASSLGLAREQYF	TGCGCCAGCAGCTTGGGGCTGGCGAGAGAGCAGTACTTC
TRBD2	TRBV18	NA	TRBJ2-3	CASSQLASSTDTQYF	TGTGCCAGCTCACAACTAGCGTCGAGCACAGATACGCAGTATTTT
TRBD2	TRBV9	NA	TRBJ2-1	CASSFGLVHEQFF	TGTGCCAGCAGCTTTGGACTAGTGCATGAGCAGTTCTTC
NA	TRBV5-4	NA	TRBJ2-7	CASSFGVAASYEQYF	TGTGCCAGCAGCTTTGGGGTCGCGGCGTCCTACGAGCAGTACTTC
NA	TRBV10-3	NA	TRBJ1-4	CAISAVLGNEKLFF	TGTGCCATCAGTGCGGTGTTGGGAAATGAAAAACTGTTTTTT
TRBD1	TRBV28	NA	TRBJ1-1	CASSWDSVNTEAFF	TGTGCCAGCAGTTGGGACAGCGTGAACACTGAAGCTTTCTTT
NA	TRBV7-9	NA	TRBJ2-7	CASSLPSSYEQYF	TGTGCCAGCAGCTTACCAAGCTCCTACGAGCAGTACTTC
NA	TRBV28	NA	TRBJ2-7	CASSLNRYEQYF	TGTGCCAGCAGTTTAAACCGATACGAGCAGTACTTC
NA	TRBV18	once	TRBJ2-1	CASSPRRGAGVSETYNEQFF	TGTGCCAGCTCACCCCGCCGGGGGGCGGGAGTTTCGGAAACCTACAATGAGCAGTTCTTC
NA	TRBV19	NA	TRBJ1-1	CASKTETKAFF	TGTGCCAGTAAGACGGAAACAAAAGCTTTCTTT
NA	TRBV12-1	NA	TRBJ2-7	CASSLGGHRFRRPSYEQYF	TGTGCCAGCAGCTTGGGGGGTCACAGGTTTCGTCGCCCCTCCTACGAGCAGTACTTC
NA	TRBV7-2	NA	TRBJ2-7	CASSLSSSEQYF	TGTGCCAGCAGCTTATCCAGCTCCGAGCAGTACTTC
NA	TRBV7-9	NA	TRBJ1-1	CASSSRQKVAEAFF	TGTGCCAGCAGCTCCCGACAGAAGGTTGCCGAAGCTTTCTTT
NA	TRBV27	NA	TRBJ2-5	CASSWRGAGSQETQYF	TGTGCCAGCAGTTGGAGGGGGGCGGGGAGCCAAGAGACCCAGTACTTC
TRBD1	TRBV5-1	NA	TRBJ1-2	CASTGTGGNYYGYTF	TGCGCCAGCACCGGGACAGGGGGCAATTACTATGGCTACACCTTC
TRBD1	TRBV5-4	NA	TRBJ2-1	CASSRKDRAHEQFF	TGTGCCAGCAGCCGAAAGGACAGGGCCCATGAGCAGTTCTTC
TRBD1	TRBV6-1	NA	TRBJ2-2	CASSAGTGLPGELFF	TGTGCCAGCAGCGCCGGGACAGGCCTCCCTGGGGAGCTGTTTTTT
NA	TRBV7-2	once	TRBJ2-7	CASSLVSYEQYF	TGTGCCAGCAGCTTAGTTTCGTACGAGCAGTACTTC
NA	TRBV5-5	NA	TRBJ1-4	CASTERVPSNEKLFF	TGTGCCAGCACCGAACGGGTTCCCTCTAATGAAAAACTGTTTTTT
TRBD2	TRBV6-1	once	TRBJ2-3	CASRLAGGPTDTQYF	TGTGCCAGCCGGCTAGCGGGAGGGCCGACAGATACGCAGTATTTT
NA	TRBV30	NA	TRBJ2-1	CAWIGLGRRNEQFF	TGTGCCTGGATAGGTTTAGGAAGAAGAAATGAGCAGTTCTTC
NA	TRBV18	NA	TRBJ2-2	CASSGVKNTGELFF	TGTGCCAGCTCTGGGGTAAAGAACACCGGGGAGCTGTTTTTT
NA	TRBV5-6	NA	TRBJ2-6	CASSLYGATGANVLTF	TGTGCCAGCAGCTTGTACGGGGCAACTGGGGCCAACGTCCTGACTTTC
NA	TRBV10-3	NA	TRBJ2-6	CAISPGDSGANVLTF	TGTGCCATCAGTCCAGGGGACTCCGGGGCCAACGTCCTGACTTTC
NA	TRBV19	NA	TRBJ2-3	CASSMVGERLDTQYF	TGTGCCAGTAGTATGGTGGGAGAAAGACTAGATACGCAGTATTTT
NA	TRBV5-8	NA	TRBJ1-1	CASNLRGGPSGTEAFF	TGTGCCAGCAACCTACGGGGGGGGCCCTCCGGCACTGAAGCTTTCTTT
TRBD2	TRBV28	NA	TRBJ2-7	CASSSDGGTSGRSPYEQYF	TGTGCCAGCAGTTCGGACGGAGGGACTAGCGGGAGATCACCCTACGAGCAGTACTTC
NA	TRBV9	NA	TRBJ1-4	CASSAGVNEKLFF	TGTGCCAGCAGCGCGGGGGTTAATGAAAAACTGTTTTTT
TRBD1	TRBV19	NA	TRBJ2-3	CASSMTGTDTQYF	TGTGCCAGTAGTATGACAGGGACAGATACGCAGTATTTT
NA	TRBV9	NA	TRBJ2-7	CASSVVRRLCPSYEQYF	TGTGCCAGCAGCGTAGTTCGTAGGCTTTGTCCGTCCTACGAGCAGTACTTC
TRBD2	TRBV6-5	NA	TRBJ2-2	CASSQGLAFEELFF	TGTGCCAGCTCGCAGGGACTAGCGTTCGAGGAGCTGTTTTTT
TRBD1	TRBV11-2	NA	TRBJ2-7	CASSSRTGEPYEQYF	TGTGCCAGCAGCTCGAGGACAGGCGAACCCTACGAGCAGTACTTC
NA	TRBV6-1	NA	TRBJ2-1	CASSDGGRQFF	TGTGCCAGCAGTGATGGGGGGCGGCAGTTCTTC
NA	TRBV5-4	NA	TRBJ2-6	CASSSVRGSGANVLTF	TGTGCCAGCAGCTCCGTCCGGGGCTCTGGGGCCAACGTCCTGACTTTC
TRBD1	TRBV2	NA	TRBJ2-7	CASGRDRGWDEQYF	TGTGCCAGCGGCCGGGACAGGGGTTGGGACGAGCAGTACTTC
TRBD1	TRBV28	NA	TRBJ2-7	CASSLPGQGGYEQYF	TGTGCCAGCAGTCTACCGGGACAGGGTGGATACGAGCAGTACTTC
TRBD2	TRBV28	NA	TRBJ2-7	CASSFVLAGVGEQYF	TGTGCCAGCAGTTTCGTACTAGCGGGAGTGGGCGAGCAGTACTTC
TRBD1	TRBV7-2	NA	TRBJ2-7	CASSLFPGQTAYEQYF	TGTGCCAGCAGCTTGTTTCCGGGACAGACCGCCTACGAGCAGTACTTC
TRBD2	TRBV15	NA	TRBJ2-1	CATRILAGAGEQFF	TGTGCCACCAGAATACTAGCGGGAGCCGGTGAGCAGTTCTTC
TRBD2	TRBV28	NA	TRBJ2-1	CASSLLAGGSDEQFF	TGTGCCAGCAGTCTACTAGCGGGAGGATCGGATGAGCAGTTCTTC
NA	TRBV6-5	NA	TRBJ2-7	CASTKGSSYEQYF	TGTGCCAGCACTAAGGGGAGCTCCTACGAGCAGTACTTC